This T cell receptor beta chain was documented in a study of cytomegalovirus exposure and HLA in healthy donors listed by TCRdb under 2017. Regarding the research as a whole: According to an earlier analysis of a few hundred of the donors, about 179 million T cells yielded 90 million to 130 million unique TCR beta sequences and about 300 Gb of sequence data. Around 320 gigabases of sequencing data and approximately 85 million unique TCR sequences were included in an early release covering around 650 HLA-typed donors. The genetic ancestry cluster associated with self-reported Caucasian donors included about four fifths of the approximately 400 genotyped donors. The study aimed to test whether signatures of past pathogen exposure could be identified by cataloging public T cell receptors. The study profiled the T cell repertoires of approximately 700 subjects by immunosequencing and related them to cytomegalovirus serostatus. Along with the roughly 710-subject first cohort, a separate validation cohort of over a hundred different subjects was used. High-throughput TCR immunosequencing, statistical association of individual TCRs with disease status, and machine learning were combined to predict cytomegalovirus infection status. A later analysis re-analyzed previously published TCR beta repertoires from about 730 donors and added high-resolution HLA genotyping to study TCR occurrence patterns. In the later analysis, no new phenotypic data were used to find candidate immune exposures; instead, reliance was placed on TCR beta sequences and their occurrence across donors. To decide whether each TCR beta V gene segment behaved as functional or pseudogenic, an earlier analysis of some 600 of the donors relied on high-throughput TCR beta sequencing. Donor age, sex, ethnicity and CMV serostatus were compiled together with the repertoire data. A later genetic analysis used genome-wide SNP genotypes for 398 of the 666 donors, treating that subset as a discovery cohort. All discovery cohort repertoires had been generated on a single sequencing platform. HLA typing included class I and class II loci at four-digit resolution. Typing coverage varied by locus: roughly 629-630 donors for A, B, C, DRB1 and DQB1; more than 500 for DQA1; 600 to 610 for DPA1; roughly 470 for DPB1. Roughly five DR-DQ haplotypes were handled as single units for association and clustering, since linkage in the cohort was strong. On average, roughly 250,000 unique TCR beta nucleotide sequences were sequenced per donor among 300 to 500 genotyped donors of the cohort, with 15% to 20% of those sequences being non-productive. General study outcomes and caveats: In a later genetic analysis, fewer N-insertions in productive TCRs were reported among donors in an Asian-associated ancestry cluster than the roughly 670-donor mean. In both the original and validation cohorts, the classifier was reported to diagnose cytomegalovirus status with high specificity and sensitivity. A further reported finding was that TCR beta sequences accurately predicted the HLA-A and HLA-B alleles for most subjects in the first cohort. Because the 87-base-pair reads could not distinguish some IMGT-functional V segments, including TRBV6-2 and TRBV6-3, those segments were excluded. The authors suggested that the approach could potentially be extended to other disease states and immunological phenotypes. Roughly 15 rarely observed V segments, including chromosome 9 orphons, were excluded from the earlier analysis of about 500 of the donors because counts were too low. HLA typing was unavailable for some donors at each locus, so association tests used only the typed subset. In an earlier analysis of fewer than 700 of the donors, most TCR beta V segments appeared in productive rearrangements about 87% or about 30% of the time, broadly matching IMGT annotations. Assigning TCR associations to individual alleles was difficult when HLA alleles, especially DR and DQ, strongly co-occurred. According to a later analysis, TCR association rates differed among HLA loci, with DRB1 alleles showing the most associated TCRs and HLA-C alleles showing the fewest. The study gave a list of under 200 TCR beta chains associated with cytomegalovirus. A group of highly shared sequence variants was considered likely to be a technical artifact of the sequencing pipeline. CMV serostatus was the only immune exposure information available for the cohort. According to a later analysis, parvovirus B19, influenza, CMV and Epstein-Barr virus appeared linked to several top co-occurrence clusters. In vitro tests confirmed that a few of the cytomegalovirus-associated TCR beta chains recognize cytomegalovirus antigens. Linkage disequilibrium might explain the correlated functional status among segregating V segments, but an unknown experimental factor could not be excluded. A later genetic analysis associated a missense DCLRE1C variant with V-gene and J-gene trimming of TCR beta chains, and an independent cohort replicated the association. Most TCR sequences were observed very rarely across donors, whereas some public TCRs were present in many individuals. According to a later analysis, most CMV-associated TCR beta chains appeared to be HLA-restricted, and the HLA associations seemed to be driven largely by CMV exposure. Compared with equally common non-associated chains, HLA-associated TCR beta chains in a later analysis were more clonally expanded and had lower generation probabilities. Roughly uniform sequencing depth across donors was assumed in presence/absence analyses, although this assumption may not hold. The cohort was sequenced for TCR beta chains only, and without alpha or paired-chain data the features that could be detected were limited. Specific HLA alleles were associated with 15,000 to 20,000 TCR beta sequences at a false discovery rate of 0.05 in a later analysis.

The CDR3 runs 14 residues from the cysteine to the phenylalanine. Only the CDR3 DNA is retained, 42 bases long and in frame from the first base. Deletion took 5 bases off V and 3 bases off J, with a span of 17 bases between the germline ends. The CDR1 and CDR2 encoded by the germline V gene are SQVTM and ANQGSEA. The cohort was made up of about 670 healthy bone marrow donors. Cohort members were all nominally healthy when sampled, although unrecorded immune exposures were likely present. The donor was CMV seronegative and belonged to the group of 320 or so seronegative cohort members. A peripheral blood sample was collected from each donor, and TCR beta sequencing was performed on peripheral blood mononuclear cells. Genomic DNA extraction from the blood cell samples was performed with the Qiagen DNeasy Blood Extraction Kit. Libraries were made using the immunoSEQ multiplex PCR assay. For the multiplex PCR, a mixture combining 60 forward primers for TCR Vbeta segments and 13 reverse primers for TCR Jbeta segments was used. The CDR3 region of rearranged TCR beta genes was amplified from genomic DNA by a multiplex PCR assay. The Illumina HiSeq System was used to sequence the amplified TCR beta libraries as 87-base-pair reads. The published analysis was carried out like this. A later analysis tallied around 87 million unique TCR beta chains across the approximately 670 repertoires, and some 10 million of those chains were shared by two or more donors. A nearest-neighbor algorithm error-corrected the raw reads and collapsed the reads into unique sequences, merging closely related sequences to remove PCR and sequencing errors. CDR3 sequences were aligned to IMGT reference sequences to assign V, D and J gene segments. For a sequence to be retained, a match of at least six nucleotides to both a V gene segment and a J gene segment was required. A rearrangement was called productive if the CDR3 had no stop codons and remained in frame with V and J, and every other rearrangement was called non-productive. CDR3 was defined according to IMGT convention as the region running from the second conserved V-encoded cysteine to the conserved J-encoded phenylalanine. The earlier analysis of roughly 590 of the donors excluded sequences that lacked an unambiguous match to a single V gene segment. An earlier analysis of almost 600 of the donors classified V segments as functional when productive rearrangements were above 56.7% and as segregating when the standard deviation between donors was above 5%. A statistical classification framework was built to diagnose cytomegalovirus status from the catalog of TCR beta chain sequences. In a later analysis, TCR nucleotide sequences were compared against IMGT/GENE-DB human TR gene sequences so that V and J genes could be assigned. The TCRdist pipeline was used in a later analysis to assign CDR3 sequences and most-parsimonious VDJ recombination scenarios. In a later analysis, each TCR beta chain was defined by its CDR3 amino acid sequence together with its V-gene family, and reads lacking a unique V-gene family were excluded. As a way to deal with suspected cross-contamination and a sequencing artifact, a later analysis dropped hundreds of nucleotide sequences that were highly shared and had low generation probability. A later analysis calculated a clonal expansion index for each public chain from normalized within-repertoire ranks of inferred template counts. In a later analysis, generation probabilities were computed with a VDJ recombination model fitted to out-of-frame rearrangements, and the resulting probabilities were checked against IGoR. In a later analysis, hypergeometric tests were used to score TCR-TCR, TCR-HLA and TCR-CMV co-occurrence, with a repertoire-size bias correction applied to TCR pairs. To estimate false discovery rates, a later analysis permuted the HLA or CMV assignments 20 times. In a later analysis, co-occurring TCRs were grouped with DBSCAN, and TCRdist sequence similarity was added when clustering was performed within HLA-allele-positive subsets. Repertoires with fewer than 30,000 or more than 120,000 public chains were left out of co-occurrence clustering, as were five repertoires with anomalous nucleotide sharing. TCRdb carries this immuneACCESS record with in-frame sequences only. Its versions omit some clonotypes, under half of them owing to an unresolved V gene in the studies checked, with the rest unexplained. The V and J calls and clone size come from that table; D and trimming were worked out from the DNA. This sample holds 100,000 to 150,000 clones; about three quarters were observed only once. Roughly 1.5% of the sample is held by the ten biggest clonotypes.

Remarks on this clone: Its antigen has not been determined. No per-base quality is available; no much larger clone lies one base away.

The chain is assembled from TRBV29-1 and TRBJ2-7; possibly the D gene is TRBD2, per 5 matching bases. The sample consisted of PBMCs. The TCR comes from a woman younger than 35 in good health and CMV-seronegative. The CDR3 protein is CSVHGMNGLYEQYF. The bases read TGCAGCGTTCACGGGATGAACGGCCTCTACGAGCAGTACTTC.